Listed here are 6 T cell receptor beta chains from one sample, sequenced in a study of T cell responses to AZD1222 COVID-19 vaccine. The assay was immunoSEQ multiplex PCR, and TCRdb's table has in-frame clones only and misses some. In the table there are 130,000 to 150,000 clones, about nine tenths of which are singletons. The source material was peripheral blood, sampled on day 0 of AZD1222 vaccination. These receptor sequences come from an adult in good health.

The genes are TRBV9 and TRBJ2-1; TRBD2 agrees at 10 bases. The V gene's germline CDR1 is SGDLS and CDR2 YYNGEE. V was clipped by 2 bases and J by 2 bases; unmatched bases: 10. This CDR3 is built from 18 residues. CDR3 DNA: TGTGCCAGCAGCGTTAGCCCCAGCGGGGGGGCCACCTACAATGAGCAGTTCTTC. Translated, it gives CASSVSPSGGATYNEQFF. Full variable domain (missing parts from reference TRBV9 and TRBJ2-1): DSGVTQTPKHLITATGQRVTLRCSPRSGDLSVYWYQQSLDQGLQFLIQYYNGEERAKGNILERFSAQQFPDLHSELNLSSLELGDSALYFCASSVSPSGGATYNEQFFGPGTRLTVL.

The chain employs TRBV7-3 and TRBJ2-1, with D perhaps TRBD1 or TRBD2 (5 bases each). The germline V gene has CDR1 SGHTA and CDR2 FQGTGA. V dropped 8 bases and J dropped 1 base, with 18 bases sitting between them. CDR3 size: 16 residues. This CDR3 reads CASADEGKRSYNEQFF. For the CDR3, the DNA is TGTGCCAGCGCGGATGAGGGGAAGAGGTCCTACAATGAGCAGTTCTTC. Full variable domain (remainder filled in from reference TRBV7-3 and TRBJ2-1): GAGVSQTPSNKVTEKGKYVELRCDPISGHTALYWYRQSLGQGPEFLIYFQGTGAADDSGLPNDRFFAVRPEGSVSTLKIQRTERGDSAVYLCASADEGKRSYNEQFFGPGTRLTVL.

The V call is TRBV2, the J call TRBJ1-2, with D perhaps TRBD1 (6 bases). CDR1 and CDR2 (germline): SNHLY, FYNNEI. Trimming removed 6 bases from V and 3 bases from J, with 20 bases in between. The CDR3 extends over 16 amino acids. This CDR3 is CASRDQPRGSDYGYTF. The CDR3 nucleotides read TGTGCCAGCAGGGATCAACCCAGGGGTTCAGACTATGGCTACACCTTC.

The rearrangement links TRBV5-5 to TRBJ2-3; TRBD2 matches at 11 bases. CDR3 length: 16 residues. V was clipped by 0 bases and J by 4 bases; unmatched bases: 4. The germline CDR1 and CDR2 sequences are SGHKS and YYEKEE (reference sequence). CDR3 sequence reads: CASSLGTSGGADTQYF. The CDR3, as DNA: TGTGCCAGCAGCTTGGGAACTAGCGGGGGAGCAGATACGCAGTATTTT.

This chain links TRBV4-1 with TRBJ1-5, with D tentatively TRBD1 (6 bases). This CDR3 has 14 residues. Trimming cost V 3 bases and J 4 bases, with 10 bases left between them. Germline V lookup: CDR1 MGHRA, CDR2 YSYEKL. CDR3 amino acids: CASSQPGQNQPQHF. CDR3 nucleotide sequence: TGCGCCAGCAGCCAGCCGGGACAAAATCAGCCCCAGCATTTT.

The rearrangement uses TRBV6-5 and TRBJ1-2, with 9 bases identical to TRBD1. The V gene's germline CDR1 is MNHEY and CDR2 SVGAGI. V shed 6 bases, J shed 6 bases, and the junction held 8 bases outside the gene matches. CDR3 size: 14 residues. The CDR3 region has the DNA TGTGCCAGCAGACCTCGGGGACAGGGAGATGGCTACACCTTC. It specifies CASRPRGQGDGYTF.